A few counts support the clone carrying this TCR beta chain. What it recognizes is unknown. These data are taken from a study of cytomegalovirus exposure and HLA in healthy donors. About the research overall: In an early release, HLA-typed donors contributed tens of millions of unique TCR sequences. General observations from the study: In a later analysis, TCR beta V- and J-gene trimming showed a link to a missense DCLRE1C variant. Highest at DRB1 and lowest at HLA-C, TCR association rates differed among HLA loci in a later analysis. TCR beta sequences numbering over 15,000 were associated with HLA alleles at 0.05 false discovery rate in a later analysis.

Vbeta (60) and Jbeta (13) primers were used in the PCR. Profiled with immunoSEQ multiplex PCR; TCRdb holds only in-frame clones, not every one. Among roughly 120,000 clones listed, more than 8% were seen once. The germline CDR1 and CDR2 sequences are MNHEY and SMNVEV (reference sequence). V lost 3 bases and J lost 0, with 10 bases in between. This CDR3 comprises 15 residues. Sequenced material: PBMCs. The sequence derives from a man aged 40-49 years in good health and CMV-seronegative. The chain joins TRBV27 to TRBJ2-3; D ambiguous. CDR3: CASSLEHSSTDTQYF. CDR3 nucleotides: TGTGCCAGCAGTTTGGAGCACTCTAGCACAGATACGCAGTATTTT.